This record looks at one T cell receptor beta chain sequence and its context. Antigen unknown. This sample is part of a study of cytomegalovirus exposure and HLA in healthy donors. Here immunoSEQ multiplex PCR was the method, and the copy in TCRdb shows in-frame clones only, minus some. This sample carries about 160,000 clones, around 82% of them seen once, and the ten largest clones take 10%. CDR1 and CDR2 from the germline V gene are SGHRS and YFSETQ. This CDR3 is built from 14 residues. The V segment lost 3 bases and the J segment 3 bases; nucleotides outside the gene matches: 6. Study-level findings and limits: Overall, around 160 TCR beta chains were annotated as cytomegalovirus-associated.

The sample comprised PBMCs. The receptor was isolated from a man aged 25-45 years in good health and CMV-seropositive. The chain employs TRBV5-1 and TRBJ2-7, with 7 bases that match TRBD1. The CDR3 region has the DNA TGCGCCAGCAGCTCCGGGACAGTAGTCTACGAGCAGTACTTC. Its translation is CASSSGTVVYEQYF.